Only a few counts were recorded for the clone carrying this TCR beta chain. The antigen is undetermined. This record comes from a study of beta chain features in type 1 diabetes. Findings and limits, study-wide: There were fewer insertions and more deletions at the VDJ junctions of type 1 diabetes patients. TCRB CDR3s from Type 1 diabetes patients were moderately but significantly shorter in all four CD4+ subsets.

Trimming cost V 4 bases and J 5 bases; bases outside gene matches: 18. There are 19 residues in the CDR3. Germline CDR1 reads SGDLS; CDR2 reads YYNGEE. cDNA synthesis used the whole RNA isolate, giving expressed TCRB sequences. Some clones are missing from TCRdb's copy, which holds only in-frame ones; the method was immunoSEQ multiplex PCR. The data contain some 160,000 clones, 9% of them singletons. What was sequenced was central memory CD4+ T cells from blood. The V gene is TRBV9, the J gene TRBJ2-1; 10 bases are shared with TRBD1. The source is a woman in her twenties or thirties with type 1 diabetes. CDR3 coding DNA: TGTGCCAGCAGCCCCCGGGACAGGGGCCCCCAGGGACCGGACAATGAGCAGTTCTTC. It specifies CASSPRDRGPQGPDNEQFF. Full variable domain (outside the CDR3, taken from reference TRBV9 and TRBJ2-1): DSGVTQTPKHLITATGQRVTLRCSPRSGDLSVYWYQQSLDQGLQFLIQYYNGEERAKGNILERFSAQQFPDLHSELNLSSLELGDSALYFCASSPRDRGPQGPDNEQFFGPGTRLTVL.